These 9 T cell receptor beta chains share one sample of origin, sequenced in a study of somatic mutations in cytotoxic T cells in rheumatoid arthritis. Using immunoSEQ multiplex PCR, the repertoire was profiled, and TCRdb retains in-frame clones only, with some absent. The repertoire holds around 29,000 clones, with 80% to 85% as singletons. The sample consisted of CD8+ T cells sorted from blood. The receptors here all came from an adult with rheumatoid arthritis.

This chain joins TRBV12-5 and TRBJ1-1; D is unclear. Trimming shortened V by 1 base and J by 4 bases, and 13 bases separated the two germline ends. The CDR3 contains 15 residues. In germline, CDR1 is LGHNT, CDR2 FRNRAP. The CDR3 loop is CASGLAALRGTEAFF. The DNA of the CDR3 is TGTGCTAGTGGTTTGGCCGCCCTTCGAGGCACTGAAGCTTTCTTT.

CDR3 coding DNA: TGTGCCAGCAGCGGTACCTACGAGCAGTACTTC. The encoded protein is CASSGTYEQYF. The chain recombines TRBV7-8 with TRBJ2-7; unclear D gene. The germline CDR1 and CDR2 sequences are SGHVS and FQNEAQ. The CDR3 spans 11 residues. The V gene lost 5 bases and the J gene lost 2 bases, with 4 bases spanning the gap. The entire variable domain, with the rest obtained from reference TRBV7-8 and TRBJ2-7, is as follows: GAGVSQSPRYKVAKRGQDVALRCDPISGHVSLFWYQQALGQGPEFLTYFQNEAQLDKSGLPSDRFFAERPEGSVSTLKIQRTQQEDSAVYLCASSGTYEQYFGPGTRLTVT.

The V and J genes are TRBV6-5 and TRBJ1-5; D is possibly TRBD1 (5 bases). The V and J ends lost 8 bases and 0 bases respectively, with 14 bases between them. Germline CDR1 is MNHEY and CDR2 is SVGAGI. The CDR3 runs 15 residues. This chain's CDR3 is CASRQNPYSNQPQHF. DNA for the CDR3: TGTGCCAGCCGACAGAACCCTTATAGCAATCAGCCCCAGCATTTT.

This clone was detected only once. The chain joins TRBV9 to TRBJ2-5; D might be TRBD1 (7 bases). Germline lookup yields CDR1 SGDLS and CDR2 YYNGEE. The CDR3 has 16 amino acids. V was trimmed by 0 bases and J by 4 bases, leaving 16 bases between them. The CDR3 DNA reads TGTGCCAGCAGCGTAGTGGGGGGCGCAGGGGGAGAGACCCAGTACTTC. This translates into CASSVVGGAGGETQYF.

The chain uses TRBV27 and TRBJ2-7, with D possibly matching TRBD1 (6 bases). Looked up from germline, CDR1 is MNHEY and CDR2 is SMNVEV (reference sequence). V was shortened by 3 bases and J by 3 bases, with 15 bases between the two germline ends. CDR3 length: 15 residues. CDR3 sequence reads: CASSFTGTTYYEQYF. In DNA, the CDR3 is TGTGCCAGCAGTTTCACCGGGACAACTTACTACGAGCAGTACTTC.

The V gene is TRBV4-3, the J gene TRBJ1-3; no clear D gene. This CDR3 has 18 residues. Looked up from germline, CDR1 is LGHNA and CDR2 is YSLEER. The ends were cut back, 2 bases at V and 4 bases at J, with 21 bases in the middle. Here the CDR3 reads CASSQTSLPLFSGNTIYF. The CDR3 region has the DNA TGCGCCAGCAGCCAAACCTCTCTTCCATTGTTTTCGGGAAACACCATATATTTT.

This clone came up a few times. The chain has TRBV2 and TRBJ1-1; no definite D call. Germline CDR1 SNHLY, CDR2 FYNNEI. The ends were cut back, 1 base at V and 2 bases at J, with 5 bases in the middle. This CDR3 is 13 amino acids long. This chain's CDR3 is CASSEGANTEAFF. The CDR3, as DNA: TGTGCCAGCAGTGAAGGGGCAAACACTGAAGCTTTCTTT.

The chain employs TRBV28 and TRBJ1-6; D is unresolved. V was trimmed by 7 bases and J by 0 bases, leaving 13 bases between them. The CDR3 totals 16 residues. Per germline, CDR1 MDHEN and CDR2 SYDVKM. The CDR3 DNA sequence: TGTGCCAGCACCCTGGACCCAGACTCCTATAATTCACCCCTCCACTTT. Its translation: CASTLDPDSYNSPLHF. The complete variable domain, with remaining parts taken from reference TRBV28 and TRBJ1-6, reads DVKVTQSSRYLVKRTGEKVFLECVQDMDHENMFWYRQDPGLGLRLIYFSYDVKMKEKGDIPEGYSVSREKKERFSLILESASTNQTSMYLCASTLDPDSYNSPLHFGNGTRLTVT.

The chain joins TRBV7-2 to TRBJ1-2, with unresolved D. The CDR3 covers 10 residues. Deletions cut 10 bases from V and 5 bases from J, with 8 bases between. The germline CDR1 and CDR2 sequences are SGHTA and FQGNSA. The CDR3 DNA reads TGTGCCACCCGAGGTTATGGCTACACCTTC. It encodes CATRGYGYTF.